This T cell receptor beta chain comes out of a study of T cell repertoires in ileal Crohn's disease. The repertoire was sequenced with immunoSEQ multiplex PCR; TCRdb's copy has only in-frame clones and lacks some. The sample lists approximately 6,700 clones, around 72% occurring once. Stated time point: proximal margin of the surgical specimen (macroscopically non-inflamed). CDR1 MGHRA and CDR2 YSYEKL come from the germline V gene. The CDR3 is 16 amino acids. V lost 7 bases, J lost 5 bases, and 21 bases lay in between. This sequence was found in an adult with Crohn's disease. V is TRBV4-1 and J is TRBJ2-1; a possible D gene is TRBD2 (5 bases). Sequencing used ileal tissue. The CDR3 reads CASTISRGRGNNEQFF. The CDR3 DNA reads TGCGCCAGCACGATTTCTCGGGGTAGAGGGAACAATGAGCAGTTCTTC.